The rows below give T cell receptor beta chains drawn from one sample of a study of T cells after yellow fever vaccination. TCRdb re-called the 5' RACE reads with MiXCR, one entry per CDR3 protein. The table shows roughly 310,000 distinct CDR3 sequences, with roughly 4% occurring only once. The sequencing here drew on PBMCs, taken on the day of the yellow fever booster vaccination. The receptors here all came from a man aged 18 to 35 who received the YFV17D yellow fever vaccine. CDR3s include the opening cysteine and the closing phenylalanine or tryptophan. The D gene is left open where the match is weak. Where a row states a size, it is once, few, many or the class of an expanded clone; other rows omit it.

D	V	J	size	DNA	CDR3
TRBD1	TRBV7-9	TRBJ1-1	NA	TGTGCCAGCAGCTCACCCGCTGGGGACAGGGGGGCAACTACTGAAGCTTTCTTT	CASSSPAGDRGATTEAFF
NA	TRBV5-8	TRBJ2-7	few	TGTGCCAGCAGGTACATCCCGGTATTAAGGACGCACGAGCAGTACTTC	CASRYIPVLRTHEQYF
TRBD2	TRBV12-3/TRBV12-4	TRBJ2-2	NA	TGTGCCAGCAGTCCCTACCGGGGGGAGCACGGGGAGCTGTTTTTT	CASSPYRGEHGELFF
NA	TRBV23-1	TRBJ2-7	few	TGCGCCAGCAACCGGGGTCCAAGAAGCTCCTACGAGCAGTACTTC	CASNRGPRSSYEQYF
TRBD1	TRBV6-5	TRBJ2-7	NA	TGTGCCAGCAACGGGTACAGGGGAATCGAGCAGTACTTC	CASNGYRGIEQYF
NA	TRBV3-1	TRBJ1-1	few	TGTGCCAGCAGAATTGGCGTGGGGAGCTTGAACACTGAAGCTTTCTTT	CASRIGVGSLNTEAFF
NA	TRBV6-5	TRBJ2-7	NA	TGTGCCAGCAGTTACTCGGTCAGGGGAGTCGAGCAGTACTTC	CASSYSVRGVEQYF
TRBD2	TRBV12-3/TRBV12-4	TRBJ2-1	many	TGTGCCAGCAGCGAGATCGGGACTAACGACGAGCAGTTCTTC	CASSEIGTNDEQFF
NA	TRBV4-1	TRBJ2-6	few	TGCGCCAGCAGCCAACTCACCGCCGGAGCCAACGTCCTGACTTTC	CASSQLTAGANVLTF
NA	TRBV5-1	TRBJ2-3	many	TGCGCCAGCAGCCTACAGGGGATAGCGGTGGCAGATACGCAGTATTTT	CASSLQGIAVADTQYF
NA	TRBV7-2	TRBJ2-1	many	TGTGCCAGCAGACTAACAGGGTACAATGAGCAGTTCTTC	CASRLTGYNEQFF
TRBD1	TRBV4-3	TRBJ1-1	few	TGCGCCAGCAGCCAAGAGAGGGGGCAGGGTGAAGCTTTCTTT	CASSQERGQGEAFF
NA	TRBV5-1	TRBJ2-5	many	TGCGCCAGCAGCTCCGACAGGACCCAGTACTTC	CASSSDRTQYF
TRBD2	TRBV5-4	TRBJ2-5	few	TGTGCCAGCAGCTATAAGACTAGCGGAGGTGGGACCCAGTACTTC	CASSYKTSGGGTQYF
NA	TRBV20-1	TRBJ2-7	few	TGCAGTGCCAGAAGGGGGGCAGGGTCCTACGAGCAGTACTTC	CSARRGAGSYEQYF
NA	TRBV20-1	TRBJ2-3	few	TGCAGTGCTAGTTGGTTTGATACGCAGTATTTT	CSASWFDTQYF
TRBD1	TRBV7-2	TRBJ1-3	few	TGTGCCAGCAGCTACCCTTACAGGGGAACCGGAAACACCATATATTTT	CASSYPYRGTGNTIYF
NA	TRBV20-1	TRBJ2-5	few	TGCAGTGCTAGAGATAGACGCGCTTCGGAGACCCAGTACTTC	CSARDRRASETQYF
NA	TRBV24-1	TRBJ2-1	many	TGTGCCACCAGTTCCAACTCCAAGCTTTACAATGAGCAGTTCTTC	CATSSNSKLYNEQFF
TRBD2	TRBV29-1	TRBJ2-5	many	TGCAGCGGGTTTGGCGGGGGGGGCCAAGAGACCCAGTACTTC	CSGFGGGGQETQYF
NA	TRBV6-6	TRBJ2-1	many	TGTGCCAGCAGTCCGCGGGCTTATGAGCAGTTCTTC	CASSPRAYEQFF
NA	TRBV6-5	TRBJ1-2	many	TGTGCCAGCAGTGAATACAGGGAAAGCATCTATGGCTACACCTTC	CASSEYRESIYGYTF
NA	TRBV4-3	TRBJ2-4	many	TGCGCCAGCAGCCAACACAGGGTACGTGATGCCAAAAACATTCAGTACTTC	CASSQHRVRDAKNIQYF
TRBD1	TRBV20-1	TRBJ1-2	many	TGCAGTGCCCGTCCCGGGACAGGCCCAGCTAACTATGGCTACACCTTC	CSARPGTGPANYGYTF
TRBD2	TRBV5-1	TRBJ2-1	many	TGCGCCAGCAGCCCCAGACTAGCGGGGGCCTACAATGAGCAGTTCTTC	CASSPRLAGAYNEQFF
NA	TRBV7-2	TRBJ1-2	few	TGTGCCAGCAGCTCCGGGACCCATGGCTACACCTTC	CASSSGTHGYTF
NA	TRBV20-1	TRBJ1-2	NA	TGCAGTGCCACCCAAGAGGCTAACTATGGCTACACCTTC	CSATQEANYGYTF
NA	TRBV7-2	TRBJ1-1	few	TGTGCCAGCAAAACACGGGACGGGGGCACTGAAGCTTTCTTT	CASKTRDGGTEAFF
NA	TRBV12-3/TRBV12-4	TRBJ2-2	many	TGTGCCAGCAATAAGAGGGCGAACACCGGGGAGCTGTTTTTT	CASNKRANTGELFF
NA	TRBV4-3	TRBJ2-6	NA	TGCGCCAGCAGCCAGAGCAGCCTCTCTGGGGCCAACGTCCTGACTTTC	CASSQSSLSGANVLTF
NA	TRBV4-3	TRBJ2-3	NA	TGCGCCAGCAGTCAAGGTTACGGGGGCGGCACAGATACGCAGTATTTT	CASSQGYGGGTDTQYF
TRBD2	TRBV20-1	TRBJ2-3	NA	TGCAGTGCTAGAGACGGACTAGCGGGGGTCATTTATACGCAGTATTTT	CSARDGLAGVIYTQYF
TRBD2	TRBV7-9	TRBJ2-1	NA	TGTGCCAGCAGCTCTAGCGGGGGGCCAGGCAATGAGCAGTTCTTC	CASSSSGGPGNEQFF
NA	TRBV5-6	TRBJ2-1	many	TGTGCCAGCAGCTTGGGTGGGGCGGGACGCGAGCAGTTCTTC	CASSLGGAGREQFF
TRBD1	TRBV7-3	TRBJ2-1	many	TGTGCCAGCAGCTTTCAGGGGGCTGGCTGGGATGAGCAGTTCTTC	CASSFQGAGWDEQFF